This TCR beta chain was captured by sequencing in a study of T cell responses to AZD1222 COVID-19 vaccine. Regarding the study as a whole: Seropositive AZD1222 recipients at baseline numbered only 6 or 7. The donor group comprised mostly white British people and more females; the analysis possibly underestimated clonal diversity.

On this clone: The antigen is not known.

Generated by immunoSEQ multiplex PCR, the TCRdb table keeps only in-frame clones and is missing some. The table lists tens of thousands of clones, about nine tenths of them singletons. Germline-derived CDR1 and CDR2 are MDHEN and SYDVKM. The CDR3 is 13 residues long. V was pared by 6 bases and J by 8 bases, with 8 bases of the junction left unmatched. This TCR was recovered from an adult who received the AZD1222 COVID-19 vaccine. The chain links TRBV28 to TRBJ2-5; 8 bases agree with TRBD1. The sample here was peripheral blood, taken 28 days after the second AZD1222 dose. CDR3 coding DNA: TGTGCCAGCAGAGACAGGGGCGTAGGAACCCAGTACTTC. Translating gives CASRDRGVGTQYF.